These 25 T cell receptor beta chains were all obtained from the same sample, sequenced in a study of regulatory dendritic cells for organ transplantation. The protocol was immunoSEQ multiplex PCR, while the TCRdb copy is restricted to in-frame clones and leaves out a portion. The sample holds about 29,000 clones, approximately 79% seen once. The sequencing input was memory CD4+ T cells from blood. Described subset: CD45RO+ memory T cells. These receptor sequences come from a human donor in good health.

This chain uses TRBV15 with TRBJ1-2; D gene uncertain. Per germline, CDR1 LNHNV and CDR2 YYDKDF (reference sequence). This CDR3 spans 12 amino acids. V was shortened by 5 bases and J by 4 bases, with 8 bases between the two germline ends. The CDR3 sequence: CATSGATYGYTF. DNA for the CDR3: TGTGCCACCAGCGGAGCCACCTATGGCTACACCTTC.

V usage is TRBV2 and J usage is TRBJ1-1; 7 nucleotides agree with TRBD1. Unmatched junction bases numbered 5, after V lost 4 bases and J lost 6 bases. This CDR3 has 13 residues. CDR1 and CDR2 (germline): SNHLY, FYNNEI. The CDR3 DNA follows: TGTGCCAGCAGTGGACAGGGAGTCGCTGAAGCTTTCTTT. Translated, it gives CASSGQGVAEAFF.

CDR3 nucleotides: TGTGCCAGCCTTTACCGGATCCAAAACGGGGAGCTGTTTTTT. It codes for CASLYRIQNGELFF. This rearrangement joins TRBV28 to TRBJ2-2, with no clear D. In germline, CDR1 is MDHEN, CDR2 SYDVKM. This CDR3 contains 14 residues. The V gene lost 8 bases and the J gene lost 7 bases, with 17 bases spanning the gap.

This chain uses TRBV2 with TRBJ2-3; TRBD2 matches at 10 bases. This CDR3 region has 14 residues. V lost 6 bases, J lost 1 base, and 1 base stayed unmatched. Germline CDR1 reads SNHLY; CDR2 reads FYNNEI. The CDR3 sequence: CASRTSGGTDTQYF. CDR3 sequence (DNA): TGTGCCAGCAGAACTAGCGGGGGCACAGATACGCAGTATTTT.

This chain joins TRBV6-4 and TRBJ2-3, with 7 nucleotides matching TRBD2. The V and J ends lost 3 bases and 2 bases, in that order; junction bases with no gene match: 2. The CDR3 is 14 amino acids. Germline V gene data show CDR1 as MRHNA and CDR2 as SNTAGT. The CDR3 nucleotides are TGTGCCAGCAGTGAGGCGGGAGCCACAGATACGCAGTATTTT. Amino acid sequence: CASSEAGATDTQYF.

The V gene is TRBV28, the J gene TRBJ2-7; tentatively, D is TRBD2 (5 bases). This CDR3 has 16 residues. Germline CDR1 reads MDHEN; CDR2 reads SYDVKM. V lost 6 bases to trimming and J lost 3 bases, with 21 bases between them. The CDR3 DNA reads TGTGCCAGCAGGGCAAGGGAACCGGGATACTACTACGAGCAGTACTTC. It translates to CASRAREPGYYYEQYF.

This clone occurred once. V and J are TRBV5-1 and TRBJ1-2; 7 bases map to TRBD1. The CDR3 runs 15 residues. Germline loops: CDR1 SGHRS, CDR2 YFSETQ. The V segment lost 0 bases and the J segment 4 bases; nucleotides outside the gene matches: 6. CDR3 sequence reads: CASSLEGGFGYGYTF. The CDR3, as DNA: TGCGCCAGCAGCTTGGAAGGGGGCTTCGGCTATGGCTACACCTTC.

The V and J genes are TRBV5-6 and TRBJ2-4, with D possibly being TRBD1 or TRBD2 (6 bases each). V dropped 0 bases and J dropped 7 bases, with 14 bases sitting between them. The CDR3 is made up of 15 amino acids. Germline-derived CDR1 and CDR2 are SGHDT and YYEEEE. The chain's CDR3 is CASSLAGGLVNIQYF. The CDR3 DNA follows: TGTGCCAGCAGCTTGGCCGGGGGCTTGGTGAACATTCAGTACTTC.

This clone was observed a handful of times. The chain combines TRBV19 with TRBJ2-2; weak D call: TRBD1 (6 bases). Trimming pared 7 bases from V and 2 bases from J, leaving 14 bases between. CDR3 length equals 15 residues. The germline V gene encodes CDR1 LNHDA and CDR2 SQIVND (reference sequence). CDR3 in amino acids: CASTDGGPNTGELFF. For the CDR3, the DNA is TGTGCCAGTACCGATGGGGGCCCTAACACCGGGGAGCTGTTTTTT.

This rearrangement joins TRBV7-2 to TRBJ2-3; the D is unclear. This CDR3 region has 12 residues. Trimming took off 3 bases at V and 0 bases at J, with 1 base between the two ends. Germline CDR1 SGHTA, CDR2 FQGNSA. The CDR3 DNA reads TGTGCCAGCAGCTTCAGCACAGATACGCAGTATTTT. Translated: CASSFSTDTQYF.

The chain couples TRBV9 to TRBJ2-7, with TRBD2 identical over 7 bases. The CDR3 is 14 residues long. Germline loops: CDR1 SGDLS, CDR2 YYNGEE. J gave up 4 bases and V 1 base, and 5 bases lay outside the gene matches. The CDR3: CASSVWDGGYEQYF. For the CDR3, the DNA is TGTGCCAGCAGCGTATGGGACGGGGGGTACGAGCAGTACTTC.

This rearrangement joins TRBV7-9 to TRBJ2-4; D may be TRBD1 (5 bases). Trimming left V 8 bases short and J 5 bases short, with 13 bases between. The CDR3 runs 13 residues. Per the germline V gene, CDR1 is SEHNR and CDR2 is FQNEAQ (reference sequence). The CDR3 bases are TGTGCCAGCGGGCGGCAGGGTGAAAACATTCAGTACTTC. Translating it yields CASGRQGENIQYF.

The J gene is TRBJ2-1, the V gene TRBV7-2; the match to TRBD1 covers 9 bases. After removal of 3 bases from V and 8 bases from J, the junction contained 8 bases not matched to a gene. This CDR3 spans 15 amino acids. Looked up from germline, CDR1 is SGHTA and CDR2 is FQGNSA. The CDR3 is CASSFHWTGEHEQFF. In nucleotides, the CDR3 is TGTGCCAGCAGCTTCCACTGGACAGGGGAGCATGAGCAGTTCTTC.

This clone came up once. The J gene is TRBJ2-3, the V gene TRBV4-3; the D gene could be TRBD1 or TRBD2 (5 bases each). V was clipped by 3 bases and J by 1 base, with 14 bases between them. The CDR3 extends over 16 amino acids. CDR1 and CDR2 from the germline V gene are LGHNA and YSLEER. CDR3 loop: CASSQGPATGTDTQYF. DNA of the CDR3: TGCGCCAGCAGCCAGGGACCCGCGACAGGCACAGATACGCAGTATTTT.

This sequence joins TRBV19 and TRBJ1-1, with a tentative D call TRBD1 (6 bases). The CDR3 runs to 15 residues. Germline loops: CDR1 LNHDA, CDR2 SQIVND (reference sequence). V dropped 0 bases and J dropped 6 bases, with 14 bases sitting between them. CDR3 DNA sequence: TGTGCCAGTAGTATAGATGGCAGGGGTTTCGCTGAAGCTTTCTTT. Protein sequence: CASSIDGRGFAEAFF. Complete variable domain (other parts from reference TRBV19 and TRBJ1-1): DGGITQSPKYLFRKEGQNVTLSCEQNLNHDAMYWYRQDPGQGLRLIYYSQIVNDFQKGDIAEGYSVSREKKESFPLTVTSAQKNPTAFYLCASSIDGRGFAEAFFGQGTRLTVV.

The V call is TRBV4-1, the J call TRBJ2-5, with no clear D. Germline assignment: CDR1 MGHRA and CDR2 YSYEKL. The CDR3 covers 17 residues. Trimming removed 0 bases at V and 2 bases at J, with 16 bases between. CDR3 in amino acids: CASSQDGFLAAQETQYF. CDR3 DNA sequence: TGCGCCAGCAGCCAAGATGGGTTTTTGGCGGCACAAGAGACCCAGTACTTC.

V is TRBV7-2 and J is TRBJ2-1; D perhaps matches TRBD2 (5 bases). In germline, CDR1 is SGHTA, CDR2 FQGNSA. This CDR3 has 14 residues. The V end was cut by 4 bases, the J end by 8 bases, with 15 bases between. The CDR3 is CASSSFMGVDEQFF. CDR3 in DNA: TGTGCCAGCAGCTCCTTTATGGGAGTTGATGAGCAGTTCTTC. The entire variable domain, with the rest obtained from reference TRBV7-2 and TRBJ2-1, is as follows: GAGVSQSPSNKVTEKGKDVELRCDPISGHTALYWYRQSLGQGLEFLIYFQGNSAPDKSGLPSDRFSAERTGGSVSTLTIQRTQQEDSAVYLCASSSFMGVDEQFFGPGTRLTVL.

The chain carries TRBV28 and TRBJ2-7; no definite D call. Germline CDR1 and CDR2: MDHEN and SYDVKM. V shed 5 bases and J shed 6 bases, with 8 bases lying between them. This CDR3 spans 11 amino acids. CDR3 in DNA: TGTGCCAGCAGTCTAGTTTCCGAGCAGTACTTC. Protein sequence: CASSLVSEQYF. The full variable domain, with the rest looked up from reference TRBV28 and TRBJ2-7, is DVKVTQSSRYLVKRTGEKVFLECVQDMDHENMFWYRQDPGLGLRLIYFSYDVKMKEKGDIPEGYSVSREKKERFSLILESASTNQTSMYLCASSLVSEQYFGPGTRLTVT.

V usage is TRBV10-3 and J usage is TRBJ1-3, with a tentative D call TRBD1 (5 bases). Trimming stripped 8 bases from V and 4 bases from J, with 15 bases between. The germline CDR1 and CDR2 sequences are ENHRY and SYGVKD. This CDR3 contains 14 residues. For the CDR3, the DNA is TGTGCCATCCCTTTGAGGGGAGTGGGAAACACCATATATTTT. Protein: CAIPLRGVGNTIYF.

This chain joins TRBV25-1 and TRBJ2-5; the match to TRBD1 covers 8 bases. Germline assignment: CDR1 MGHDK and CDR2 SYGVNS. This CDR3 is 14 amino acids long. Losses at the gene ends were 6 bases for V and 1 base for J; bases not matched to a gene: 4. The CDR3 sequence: CASSRDRGQETQYF. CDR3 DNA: TGTGCCAGCAGCCGAGACAGGGGCCAAGAGACCCAGTACTTC.

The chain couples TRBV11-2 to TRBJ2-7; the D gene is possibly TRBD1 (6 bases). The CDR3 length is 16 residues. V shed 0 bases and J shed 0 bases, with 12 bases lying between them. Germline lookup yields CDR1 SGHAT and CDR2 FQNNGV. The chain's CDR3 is CASSLEGAYISYEQYF. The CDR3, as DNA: TGTGCCAGCAGCTTAGAGGGGGCGTACATCTCCTACGAGCAGTACTTC.

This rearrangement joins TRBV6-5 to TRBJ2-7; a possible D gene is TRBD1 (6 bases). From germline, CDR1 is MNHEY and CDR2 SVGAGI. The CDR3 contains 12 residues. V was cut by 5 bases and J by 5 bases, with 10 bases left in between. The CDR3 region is CASSRTVHEQYF. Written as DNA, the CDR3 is TGTGCCAGCAGTCGGACAGTTCACGAGCAGTACTTC.

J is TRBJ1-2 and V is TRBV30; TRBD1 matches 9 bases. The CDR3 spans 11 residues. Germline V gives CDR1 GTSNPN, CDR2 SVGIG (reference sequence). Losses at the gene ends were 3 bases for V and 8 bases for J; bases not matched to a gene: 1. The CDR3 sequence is CAWRTGGGYTF. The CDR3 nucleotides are TGTGCCTGGAGGACAGGGGGGGGCTACACCTTC. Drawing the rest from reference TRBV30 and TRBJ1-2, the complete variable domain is SQTIHQWPATLVQPVGSPLSLECTVEGTSNPNLYWYRQAAGRGLQLLFYSVGIGQISSEVPQNLSASRPQDRQFILSSKKLLLSDSGFYLCAWRTGGGYTFGSGTRLTVV.

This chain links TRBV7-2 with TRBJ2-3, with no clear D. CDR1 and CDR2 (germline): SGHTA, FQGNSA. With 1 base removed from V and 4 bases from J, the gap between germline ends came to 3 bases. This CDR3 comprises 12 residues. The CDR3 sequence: CASSLVPDTQYF. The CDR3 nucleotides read TGTGCCAGCAGCTTAGTACCAGATACGCAGTATTTT.

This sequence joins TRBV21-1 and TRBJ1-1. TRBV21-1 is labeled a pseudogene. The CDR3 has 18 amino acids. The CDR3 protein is CASSRTGGDVRTNTEAFF. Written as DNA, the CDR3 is TGTGCCAGCAGCCGAACAGGCGGGGACGTAAGGACAAACACTGAAGCTTTCTTT.